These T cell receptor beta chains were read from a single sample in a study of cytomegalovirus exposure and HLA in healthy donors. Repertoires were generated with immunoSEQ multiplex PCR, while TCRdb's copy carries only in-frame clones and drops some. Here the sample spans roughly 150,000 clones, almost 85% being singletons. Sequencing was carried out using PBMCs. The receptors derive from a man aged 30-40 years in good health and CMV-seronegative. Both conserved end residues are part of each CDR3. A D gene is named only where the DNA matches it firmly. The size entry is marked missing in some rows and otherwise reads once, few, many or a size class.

DNA: TGCGCCAGCAGCCAAGAACGGACAGATCTCTATGGCTACACCTTC
CDR3: CASSQERTDLYGYTF
D: -
J: TRBJ1-2
V: TRBV4-1
size: once

DNA: TGTGCCAGCAGTTTAGGGACAGGGGTAACCTCCCCTGGGCTCACCGGGGAGCTGTTTTTT
CDR3: CASSLGTGVTSPGLTGELFF
D: TRBD1
J: TRBJ2-2
V: TRBV27
size: -

DNA: TGTGCCAGCAGTGTCCGGGACAGGGCCGAGCAGTACTTC
CDR3: CASSVRDRAEQYF
D: TRBD1
J: TRBJ2-7
V: TRBV2
size: -

DNA: TGTGCCATCAGTGACCGGACAGGGGGCGCCGAGCAGTACTTC
CDR3: CAISDRTGGAEQYF
D: TRBD1
J: TRBJ2-7
V: TRBV10-3
size: -

DNA: TGTGCCAGTAGTGTCCATGGACAGAATGAAAAACTGTTTTTT
CDR3: CASSVHGQNEKLFF
D: -
J: TRBJ1-4
V: TRBV19
size: -

DNA: TGTGCCAGCAGTGACTCGCCACTATCTCGGCGGGGGTCGGATACGCAGTATTTT
CDR3: CASSDSPLSRRGSDTQYF
D: TRBD2
J: TRBJ2-3
V: TRBV6-4
size: -

DNA: TGTGCCAGCAGCTTACTTCCCCCCGGGGCAGGGGGCGAGCAGTACTTC
CDR3: CASSLLPPGAGGEQYF
D: TRBD1
J: TRBJ2-7
V: TRBV7-7
size: -

DNA: TGTGCCAGCAGCCTGGGACTAGCGGACACAGATACGCAGTATTTT
CDR3: CASSLGLADTDTQYF
D: TRBD2
J: TRBJ2-3
V: TRBV7-9
size: few

DNA: TGTGCCAGCAGGGATACAGGTTATAATTCACCCCTCCACTTT
CDR3: CASRDTGYNSPLHF
D: -
J: TRBJ1-6
V: TRBV28
size: -

DNA: TGTGCCATCAGTGACAGGGTCGACACTGAAGCTTTCTTT
CDR3: CAISDRVDTEAFF
D: -
J: TRBJ1-1
V: TRBV10-3
size: once

DNA: TGTGCCAGCCCCGAGGGACAGGGTGGTTACAATGAGCAGTTCTTC
CDR3: CASPEGQGGYNEQFF
D: TRBD1
J: TRBJ2-1
V: TRBV6-1
size: -

DNA: TGTGCCAGCAGTTTAGGACAGGGCCGGGGAAACACCATATATTTT
CDR3: CASSLGQGRGNTIYF
D: TRBD1
J: TRBJ1-3
V: TRBV27
size: -

DNA: TGCGCCAGCAGCCCCGAACAGGGGGCGAACACTGAAGCTTTCTTT
CDR3: CASSPEQGANTEAFF
D: TRBD1
J: TRBJ1-1
V: TRBV5-1
size: -

DNA: TGCGCCAGCAGCTTGGGGCAGACTTCCAATCAGCCCCAGCATTTT
CDR3: CASSLGQTSNQPQHF
D: -
J: TRBJ1-5
V: TRBV5-1
size: -

DNA: TGTGCCAGCAGCGCCCCGGGACAGGGGCCATACTACGAGCAGTACTTC
CDR3: CASSAPGQGPYYEQYF
D: TRBD1
J: TRBJ2-7
V: TRBV7-9
size: -

DNA: TGTGCCAGCAGCTCAACGACAGGGGGCGCATTGGCTGGCTACACCTTC
CDR3: CASSSTTGGALAGYTF
D: TRBD1
J: TRBJ1-2
V: TRBV9
size: -

DNA: TGTGCCAGCAGCTTAACCCCCAGGGTCGAGCAGTACTTC
CDR3: CASSLTPRVEQYF
D: -
J: TRBJ2-7
V: TRBV7-3
size: -

DNA: TGTGCCAGCTCCCCCGGACAGGGGAAGAATCAGCCCCAGCATTTT
CDR3: CASSPGQGKNQPQHF
D: TRBD1
J: TRBJ1-5
V: TRBV18
size: -